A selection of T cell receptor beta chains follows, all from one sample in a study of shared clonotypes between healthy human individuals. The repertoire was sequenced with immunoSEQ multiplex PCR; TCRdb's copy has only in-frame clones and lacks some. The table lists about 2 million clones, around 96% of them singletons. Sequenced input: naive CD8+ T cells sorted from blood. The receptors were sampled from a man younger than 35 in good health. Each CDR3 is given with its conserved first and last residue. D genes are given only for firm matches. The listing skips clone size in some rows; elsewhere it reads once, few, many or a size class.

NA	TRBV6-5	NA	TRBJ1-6	CASSYSSVAYNSPLHF	TGTGCCAGCAGTTACTCGAGTGTGGCCTATAATTCACCCCTCCACTTT
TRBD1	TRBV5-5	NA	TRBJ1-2	CASSFGQGMGYTF	TGTGCCAGCAGCTTCGGACAGGGGATGGGCTACACCTTC
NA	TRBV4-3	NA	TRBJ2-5	CASSQELRETQYF	TGCGCCAGCAGCCAAGAACTCAGGGAGACCCAGTACTTC
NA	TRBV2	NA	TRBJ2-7	CASTQAGTGLRDEQYF	TGTGCCAGCACCCAAGCAGGAACAGGGCTGAGGGACGAGCAGTACTTC
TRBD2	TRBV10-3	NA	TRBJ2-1	CAISDVAGVGISEQFF	TGTGCCATCAGTGACGTAGCGGGAGTGGGGATAAGTGAGCAGTTCTTC
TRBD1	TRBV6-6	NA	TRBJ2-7	CASSTGDEQYF	TGTGCCAGTTCAACAGGGGATGAGCAGTACTTC
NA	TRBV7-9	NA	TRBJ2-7	CASSLAITGYEQYF	TGTGCCAGCAGCTTAGCTATTACGGGTTACGAGCAGTACTTC
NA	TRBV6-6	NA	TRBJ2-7	CASLGGDGSYEQYF	TGTGCCAGCCTGGGCGGGGATGGTAGCTACGAGCAGTACTTC
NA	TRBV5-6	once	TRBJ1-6	CASSSPPWTVNNSPLHF	TGTGCCAGCAGCTCCCCACCATGGACAGTAAATAATTCACCCCTCCACTTT
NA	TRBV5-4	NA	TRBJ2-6	CASSSRVTGANVLTF	TGTGCCAGCAGCAGCAGGGTGACCGGGGCCAACGTCCTGACTTTC
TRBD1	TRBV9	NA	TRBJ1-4	CASSGTGGVNEKLFF	TGTGCCAGCAGCGGGACAGGGGGTGTTAATGAAAAACTGTTTTTT
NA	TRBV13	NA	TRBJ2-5	CASSAEETQYF	TGTGCCAGCAGCGCGGAAGAGACCCAGTACTTC
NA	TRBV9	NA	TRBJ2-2	CASSVGGADTGELFF	TGTGCCAGCAGCGTAGGTGGGGCGGACACCGGGGAGCTGTTTTTT
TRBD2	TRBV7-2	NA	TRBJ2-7	CASSAGTSGTGLNYEQYF	TGTGCCAGCAGCGCCGGGACTAGCGGGACCGGCCTTAATTACGAGCAGTACTTC
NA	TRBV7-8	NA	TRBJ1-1	CASSHSVLNTEAFF	TGTGCCAGCAGCCATTCGGTACTTAACACTGAAGCTTTCTTT
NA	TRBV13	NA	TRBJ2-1	CASSPMGSYNEQFF	TGTGCCAGCAGCCCCATGGGGTCCTACAATGAGCAGTTCTTC
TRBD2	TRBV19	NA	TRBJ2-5	CASSLFSGSWETQYF	TGTGCCAGTAGCTTATTTAGCGGGAGCTGGGAGACCCAGTACTTC
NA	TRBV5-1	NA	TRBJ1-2	CASSLEADYGYTF	TGCGCCAGCAGTCTGGAGGCCGACTATGGCTACACCTTC
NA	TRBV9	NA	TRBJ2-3	CASSRGTTDTQYF	TGTGCCAGCAGCAGAGGGACCACAGATACGCAGTATTTT
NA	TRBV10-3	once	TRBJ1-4	CAISGAADNEKLFF	TGTGCCATCAGCGGAGCGGCTGACAATGAAAAACTGTTTTTT
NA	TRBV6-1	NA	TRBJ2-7	CASNGPLEDEQYF	TGTGCCAGCAACGGACCTCTGGAGGACGAGCAGTACTTC
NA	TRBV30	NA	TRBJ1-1	CAWRRGRTEAFF	TGTGCCTGGAGGCGGGGTCGCACTGAAGCTTTCTTT